Presented here are 14 T cell receptor beta chains from one specimen sequenced in a study of T cell responses to AZD1222 COVID-19 vaccine. The assay was immunoSEQ multiplex PCR, and TCRdb's table has in-frame clones only and misses some. The sample lists 150,000 to 200,000 clones, approximately 94% occurring once. The sample here was peripheral blood, taken on day 0 of AZD1222 vaccination. The source of these receptors is an adult in good health.

In its sample, this clone was seen once. The genes are TRBV27 and TRBJ1-1; D gene ambiguous. V was shortened by 3 bases and J by 6 bases, with 11 bases between the two germline ends. CDR3 size: 13 residues. The germline V gene has CDR1 MNHEY and CDR2 SMNVEV (reference sequence). The CDR3 loop reads CASSLRLAAEAFF. CDR3 nucleotides: TGTGCCAGCAGTTTGAGACTGGCCGCTGAAGCTTTCTTT.

The chain joins TRBV7-9 to TRBJ1-1; 7 bases map to TRBD1. Germline CDR1 reads SEHNR; CDR2 reads FQNEAQ (reference sequence). The CDR3 totals 14 residues. Unmatched junction bases numbered 7, after V lost 5 bases and J lost 4 bases. CDR3 nucleotide sequence: TGTGCCAGCAGCACTAGGGGGCGCGGCACTGAAGCTTTCTTT. Translation: CASSTRGRGTEAFF.

The table lists this clone with a count of one. The chain couples TRBV28 to TRBJ1-4, with no clear D. Deletions cut 10 bases from V and 11 bases from J, with 35 bases between. Germline CDR1 MDHEN, CDR2 SYDVKM. The CDR3 contains 18 residues. The DNA of the CDR3 is TGTGCCACCCAGTCCTCTGATGGAGACGGGATGGGAGGCGGGAAACTGTTTTTT. The encoded protein is CATQSSDGDGMGGGKLFF.

For the CDR3, the DNA is TGTGCCAGCAGCTCGCCTGAGGTGGCGAGATACAATGAGCAGTTCTTC. The encoded protein is CASSSPEVARYNEQFF. The V and J genes are TRBV7-8 and TRBJ2-1, with D unresolved. Trimming removed 4 bases from V and 4 bases from J, with 17 bases in between. Germline V gene lookup returns CDR1 SGHVS and CDR2 FQNEAQ. The CDR3 sequence is 16 residues long.

The V call is TRBV5-5, the J call TRBJ1-4; possibly TRBD1 for D (6 bases). Germline-derived CDR1 and CDR2 are SGHKS and YYEKEE (reference sequence). V lost 5 bases and J 4 bases, leaving 18 bases between the germline ends. This CDR3 is 16 amino acids long. This CDR3 is CASSLYGRQVNEKLFF. As DNA, the CDR3 is TGTGCCAGCAGTCTTTATGGGAGACAGGTTAATGAAAAACTGTTTTTT.

The CDR3 reads CATSPRPGYEQYF. For the CDR3, the DNA is TGTGCCACCAGCCCCCGGCCCGGCTACGAGCAGTACTTC. This rearrangement joins TRBV15 to TRBJ2-7; the D is unclear. The CDR3 has 13 amino acids. The V gene lost 5 bases and the J gene lost 3 bases, with 11 bases spanning the gap. CDR1 and CDR2 (germline): LNHNV, YYDKDF (reference sequence).

V and J are TRBV5-4 and TRBJ1-1; maybe TRBD1 (6 bases). This CDR3 is built from 13 residues. Germline lookup yields CDR1 SGHNT and CDR2 YYREEE (reference sequence). The V end was cut by 4 bases, the J end by 5 bases, with 12 bases between. In nucleotides, the CDR3 is TGTGCCAGCAGCACCACAGGGCGGACTGAAGCTTTCTTT. Its translation: CASSTTGRTEAFF.

The chain carries TRBV30 and TRBJ1-6, with 10 positions matching TRBD1. Trimming at V came to 2 bases and at J to 8 bases, leaving 3 bases not matched to a gene. This CDR3 spans 14 amino acids. CDR1 is GTSNPN and CDR2 is SVGIG in the germline V gene (reference sequence). CDR3 in amino acids: CAWSYGTGDSPLHF. For the CDR3, the DNA is TGTGCCTGGAGTTATGGGACAGGGGATTCACCCCTCCACTTT.

The chain combines TRBV13 with TRBJ1-1; no definite D call. The ends were cut back, 1 base at V and 1 base at J, with 7 bases in the middle. Germline loops: CDR1 PRHDT, CDR2 FYEKMQ (reference sequence). The CDR3 spans 14 residues. The CDR3 DNA reads as TGTGCCAGCAGCTTAGATACCAGGAACACTGAAGCTTTCTTT. Translating gives CASSLDTRNTEAFF.

This rearrangement joins TRBV19 to TRBJ2-1; TRBD2 aligns across 10 bases. The germline V gene has CDR1 LNHDA and CDR2 SQIVND (reference sequence). J gave up 6 bases and V 5 bases, and 7 bases lay outside the gene matches. CDR3 size: 15 residues. CDR3 sequence reads: CASSSSLAGVNEQFF. The CDR3, as DNA: TGTGCCAGTAGTTCGAGTCTAGCGGGGGTCAATGAGCAGTTCTTC. Using reference TRBV19 and TRBJ2-1 for the parts outside the CDR3, the full variable domain is DGGITQSPKYLFRKEGQNVTLSCEQNLNHDAMYWYRQDPGQGLRLIYYSQIVNDFQKGDIAEGYSVSREKKESFPLTVTSAQKNPTAFYLCASSSSLAGVNEQFFGPGTRLTVL.

The chain carries TRBV7-3 and TRBJ1-6; 7 positions agree with TRBD1. This CDR3 spans 16 amino acids. The germline V gene encodes CDR1 SGHTA and CDR2 FQGTGA. The V segment lost 0 bases and the J segment 9 bases; nucleotides outside the gene matches: 8. The CDR3 spells CASSLTSGQAISPLHF. The DNA of the CDR3 is TGTGCCAGCAGCTTAACGTCCGGACAGGCCATTTCACCCCTCCACTTT.

This chain links TRBV4-2 with TRBJ2-7, with a tentative D call TRBD2 (7 bases). Trimming shortened V by 4 bases and J by 3 bases, and 16 bases separated the two germline ends. Germline V gene data show CDR1 as LGHNA and CDR2 as YNFKEQ. CDR3 length: 15 amino acids. The CDR3 DNA reads as TGTGCCAGCAGCCGAGGCGGGGGCGCCGTCTACGAGCAGTACTTC. It encodes CASSRGGGAVYEQYF.

The chain has TRBV5-1 and TRBJ2-7, with TRBD1 as a possible D gene (6 bases). This CDR3 is built from 15 residues. CDR1 and CDR2 (germline): SGHRS, YFSETQ. Trimming shortened V by 0 bases and J by 0 bases, and 10 bases separated the two germline ends. CDR3 sequence: CASSLDRALSYEQYF. CDR3 bases: TGCGCCAGCAGCTTGGACAGGGCCCTCTCCTACGAGCAGTACTTC. Complete variable domain (other parts from reference TRBV5-1 and TRBJ2-7): KAGVTQTPRYLIKTRGQQVTLSCSPISGHRSVSWYQQTPGQGLQFLFEYFSETQRNKGNFPGRFSGRQFSNSRSEMNVSTLELGDSALYLCASSLDRALSYEQYFGPGTRLTVT.

The chain recombines TRBV13 with TRBJ1-2; 7 bases match TRBD1. The germline CDR1 and CDR2 sequences are PRHDT and FYEKMQ (reference sequence). The CDR3 is 13 amino acids. The ends lost 5 bases at V and 3 bases at J; junction bases unmatched: 3. The CDR3 coding sequence is TGTGCCAGCAGCCCCCAGGGGGACTATGGCTACACCTTC. This gives the protein CASSPQGDYGYTF.